Each of the 14 T cell receptor beta chains below was sequenced from the same sample in a study of identical twins. TCRdb re-analysed the 5' RACE reads in MiXCR, keeping a single row per CDR3 protein. The sample holds 1.5 million to 2 million distinct CDR3 sequences, about 32% seen once. Source material: cord blood. Receptors were obtained from a newborn girl in good health.

This clonotype came up a few times. This chain links TRBV24-1 with TRBJ2-1, with 8 bases that match TRBD2. CDR1 KGHDR and CDR2 SFDVKD come from the germline V gene. The length of the CDR3 is 16 residues. V lost 0 bases, J lost 0 bases, and 0 bases stayed unmatched. Here the CDR3 DNA reads TGTGCCACCAGTGATTTGCGGGAGGGCTCCTACAATGAGCAGTTCTTC. This gives the protein CATSDLREGSYNEQFF.

The sample holds many counts of this clonotype. Here the CDR3 reads CASSQEGAGASTDTQYF. The CDR3 nucleotides read TGTGCCAGCAGCCAAGAAGGTGCGGGCGCTAGCACAGATACGCAGTATTTT. V is TRBV4-2 and J is TRBJ2-3; D possibly corresponds to TRBD2 (5 bases). Germline V gene lookup returns CDR1 LGHNA and CDR2 YNFKEQ. V lost 0 bases, J lost 0 bases, and 13 bases lay in between. The length of the CDR3 is 17 residues.

This clonotype was observed a few times. This chain uses TRBV12-3 or TRBV12-4 with TRBJ2-3; TRBD2 agrees at 14 bases. The ends lost 0 bases at V and 6 bases at J; junction bases unmatched: 8. CDR3 length: 18 amino acids. The CDR3 region has the DNA TGTGCCAGCAGTTTAGCGCGTCGGACTAGCGGGGGGCTTGATACGCAGTATTTT. Protein: CASSLARRTSGGLDTQYF.

This clonotype was detected ten times or more. One end of the junction varies from germline; a read error may be responsible. The chain carries TRBV5-1 and TRBJ1-2, with 9 bases aligning to TRBD1. CDR3 length: 14 amino acids. CDR1 SGHRS and CDR2 YFSETQ come from the germline V gene. Here the CDR3 reads CASSDTGGGYGYTF. The DNA of the CDR3 is TGTGCCAGCAGTGATACAGGGGGCGGCTATGGCTACACCTTC. Complete variable domain (other parts from reference TRBV5-1 and TRBJ1-2): KAGVTQTPRYLIKTRGQQVTLSCSPISGHRSVSWYQQTPGQGLQFLFEYFSETQRNKGNFPGRFSGRQFSNSRSEMNVSTLELGDSALYLCASSDTGGGYGYTFGSGTRLTVV.

The chain has TRBV14 and TRBJ1-3; D is uncertain. V gave up 1 base and J gave up 4 bases, with 11 bases separating them. Germline V gene sequence: CDR1 SGHDN, CDR2 FVKESK. CDR3 length equals 15 residues. The CDR3 sequence: CASSQVPHSGNTIYF. The CDR3 nucleotides read TGTGCCAGCAGCCAAGTTCCCCACTCCGGAAACACCATATATTTT.

This clonotype showed up just a few times. This chain uses TRBV12-3 or TRBV12-4 with TRBJ2-1; TRBD2 is a possible D gene (6 bases). There are 15 residues in the CDR3. The V end was cut by 6 bases, the J end by 6 bases, with 18 bases between. The DNA of the CDR3 is TGTGCCAGCAGGCAGAGCGGGTTGGGGCGCAATGAGCAGTTCTTC. Translating it yields CASRQSGLGRNEQFF.

CDR3 sequence (DNA): TGTGCCAGCAGGATGGGACAGTGGGGCACTGAAGCTTTCTTT. This encodes CASRMGQWGTEAFF. The chain is built from TRBV5-4 and TRBJ1-1; 7 nucleotides agree with TRBD1. The germline V gene has CDR1 SGHNT and CDR2 YYREEE (reference sequence). CDR3 length: 14 residues. The J segment lost 4 bases and the V segment lost 5 bases, leaving 8 bases of the junction unmatched. The whole variable domain, filled in from reference TRBV5-4 and TRBJ1-1, reads ETGVTQSPTHLIKTRGQQVTLRCSSQSGHNTVSWYQQALGQGPQFIFQYYREEENGRGNFPPRFSGLQFPNYSSELNVNALELDDSALYLCASRMGQWGTEAFFGQGTRLTVV.

This chain links TRBV5-6 with TRBJ1-1, with 11 positions matching TRBD1. The CDR3 sequence is 17 residues long. V trimming: 3 bases; J trimming: 0 bases; junction bases outside the gene matches: 7. Germline-derived CDR1 and CDR2 are SGHDT and YYEEEE. The CDR3 loop is CASSSDRGPAVNTEAFF. Written as DNA, the CDR3 is TGTGCCAGCAGCTCGGACAGGGGGCCAGCGGTGAACACTGAAGCTTTCTTT.

This clonotype has only a few counts. The rearrangement joins TRBV20-1 to TRBJ1-4, with D possibly TRBD1 on 6 matching bases. Germline CDR1 DFQATT, CDR2 SNEGSKA (reference sequence). CDR3 length: 15 residues. DNA of the CDR3: TGCAGCGGGGCCGACAGGCCCAACTCTAATGAAAAACTGTTTTTT. Its protein is CSGADRPNSNEKLFF.

This clonotype was found a few times. V is TRBV28 and J is TRBJ2-1; D unclear. The germline V gene has CDR1 MDHEN and CDR2 SYDVKM. V lost 6 bases and J 10 bases, leaving 13 bases between the germline ends. The CDR3 consists of 12 residues. CDR3 in amino acids: CASSPELREQFF. The CDR3 DNA follows: TGTGCCAGCAGCCCAGAGCTTCGGGAGCAGTTCTTC.

The rearrangement uses TRBV5-1 and TRBJ2-1, with a possible D match to TRBD1 (6 bases). Germline CDR1 is SGHRS and CDR2 is YFSETQ. V gave up 3 bases and J gave up 0 bases, with 10 bases separating them. The CDR3 is 15 amino acids. The CDR3 protein is CASSSQDSSYNEQFF. DNA for the CDR3: TGCGCCAGCAGCTCCCAGGACAGCTCCTACAATGAGCAGTTCTTC.

Concerning this clonotype itself: A read error is possible here, since a much larger clone lies one base away. The rearrangement joins TRBV12-3 or TRBV12-4 to TRBJ2-3, with 8 bases lining up with TRBD2. With V trimmed by 3 bases and J by 4 bases, 3 bases remained unmatched. The CDR3 runs to 14 residues. The DNA for the CDR3 is TGTGCCAGCAGTTTCCCGACTAGCGCAGATACGCAGTATTTT. Protein product: CASSFPTSADTQYF.

This clonotype showed up just a few times. V usage is TRBV6-2 or TRBV6-3 and J usage is TRBJ2-7; 8 nucleotides line up with TRBD2. V shed 2 bases, J shed 3 bases, and the junction held 6 bases outside the gene matches. The CDR3 totals 15 residues. Germline V CDR1 and CDR2: MNHEY, SVGEGT. Written as DNA, the CDR3 is TGTGCCAGCAGTTACCAGGGACTAGTTCTCTACGAGCAGTACTTC. Residues: CASSYQGLVLYEQYF.

This rearrangement joins TRBV4-2 to TRBJ2-2; weak D call: TRBD1 (7 bases). Looked up from germline, CDR1 is LGHNA and CDR2 is YNFKEQ. CDR3 length: 15 residues. Trimming took off 1 base at V and 5 bases at J, with 11 bases between the two ends. CDR3 amino acids: CASSQARGETGELFF. Written as DNA, the CDR3 is TGTGCCAGCAGCCAAGCCAGGGGGGAGACCGGGGAGCTGTTTTTT.